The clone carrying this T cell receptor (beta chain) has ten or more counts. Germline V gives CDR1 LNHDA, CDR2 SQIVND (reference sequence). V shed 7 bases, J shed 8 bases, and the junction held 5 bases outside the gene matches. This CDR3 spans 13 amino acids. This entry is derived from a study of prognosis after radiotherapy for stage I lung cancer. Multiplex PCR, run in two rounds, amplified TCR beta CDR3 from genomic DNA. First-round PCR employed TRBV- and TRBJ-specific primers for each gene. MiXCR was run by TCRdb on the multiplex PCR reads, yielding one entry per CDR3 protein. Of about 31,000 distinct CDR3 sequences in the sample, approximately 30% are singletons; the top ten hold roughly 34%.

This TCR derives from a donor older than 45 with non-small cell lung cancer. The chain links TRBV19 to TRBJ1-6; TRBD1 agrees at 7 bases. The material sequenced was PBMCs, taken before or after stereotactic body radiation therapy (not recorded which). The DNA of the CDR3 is TGTGCCAGTAAATCACAGGGGTATTCACCCCTCCACTTT. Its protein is CASKSQGYSPLHF. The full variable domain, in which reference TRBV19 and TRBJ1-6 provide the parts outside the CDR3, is DGGITQSPKYLFRKEGQNVTLSCEQNLNHDAMYWYRQDPGQGLRLIYYSQIVNDFQKGDIAEGYSVSREKKESFPLTVTSAQKNPTAFYLCASKSQGYSPLHFGNGTRLTVT.